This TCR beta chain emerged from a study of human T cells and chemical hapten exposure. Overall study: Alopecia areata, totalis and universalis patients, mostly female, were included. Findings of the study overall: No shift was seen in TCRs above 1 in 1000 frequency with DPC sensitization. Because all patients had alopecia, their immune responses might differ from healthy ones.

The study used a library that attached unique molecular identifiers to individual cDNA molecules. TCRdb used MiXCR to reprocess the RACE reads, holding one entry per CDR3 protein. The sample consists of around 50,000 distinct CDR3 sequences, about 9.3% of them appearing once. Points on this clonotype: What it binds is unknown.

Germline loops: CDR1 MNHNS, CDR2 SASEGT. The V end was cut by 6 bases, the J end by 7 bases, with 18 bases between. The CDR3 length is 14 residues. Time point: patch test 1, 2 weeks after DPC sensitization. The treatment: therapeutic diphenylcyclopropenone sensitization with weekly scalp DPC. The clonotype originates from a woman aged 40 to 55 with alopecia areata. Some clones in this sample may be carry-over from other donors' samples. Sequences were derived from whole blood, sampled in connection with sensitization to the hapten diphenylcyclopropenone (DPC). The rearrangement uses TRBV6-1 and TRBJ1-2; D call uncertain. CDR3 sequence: CASSPGPPGTGYTF. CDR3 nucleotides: TGTGCCAGCAGCCCCGGGCCCCCCGGAACTGGCTACACCTTC.